This T cell receptor beta chain was obtained from a study of memory CD4+ T cells and cytomegalovirus serostatus. Looking at the study overall: Donors were healthy Belgian adults, some 10 CMV seropositive and about two dozen seronegative. Study-wide results and limits: A US-trained random forest predicted CMV serostatus with median AUC around 0.91.

Single viable CD3+CD4+CD8-CD45RO+ cells were sorted as the memory CD4+ T cells. After thawing, CD4+ T cells were positively selected. TCRdb keeps only in-frame clones here, not all; method: immunoSEQ multiplex PCR. The repertoire has roughly 76,000 clones, around 82% of them found once; the top ten carry 2% to 3%. From germline, CDR1 is SGDLS and CDR2 YYNGEE. The CDR3 sequence is 16 residues long. V lost 0 bases and J lost 7, with 20 bases in between. As concerns this clone: Antigen unknown.

This chain uses TRBV9 with TRBJ2-7; either TRBD1 or TRBD2 may fit D (5 bases each). The receptor comes from an adult in good health and CMV-seropositive. The specimen was memory CD4+ T cells from blood. The CDR3 loop is CASSVGPGQGVLEQYF. The CDR3 DNA follows: TGTGCCAGCAGCGTAGGGCCTGGTCAGGGAGTTTTAGAGCAGTACTTC.